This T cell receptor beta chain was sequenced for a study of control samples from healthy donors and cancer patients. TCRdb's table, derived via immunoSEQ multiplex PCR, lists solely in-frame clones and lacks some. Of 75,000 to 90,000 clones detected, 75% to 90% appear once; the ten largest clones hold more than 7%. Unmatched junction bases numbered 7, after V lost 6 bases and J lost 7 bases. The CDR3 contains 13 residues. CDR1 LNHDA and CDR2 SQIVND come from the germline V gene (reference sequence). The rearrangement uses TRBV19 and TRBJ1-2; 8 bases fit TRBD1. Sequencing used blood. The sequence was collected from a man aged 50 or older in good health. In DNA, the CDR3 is TGTGCCAGTAGGGACAGGGAGCAGCGTGGCTACACCTTC. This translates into CASRDREQRGYTF.